This T cell receptor (beta chain) was sequenced for a study of response to subunit inactivated influenza vaccine (dated by TCRdb to 2016 to 2019). In terms of the full investigation: Deep quantitative T cell receptor repertoire profiling was used in the study to track responses to a trivalent subunit inactivated influenza vaccine.

Taken from cysteine to phenylalanine, the CDR3 has 16 residues. CDR3 DNA is the only sequence kept; it has 48 bases, read in frame from the first base. CDR1 and CDR2 (MDHEN, SYDVKM) derive from the germline V gene. At the junction V is shortened by 7 bases and J by 2 bases; bases outside the gene matches: 13. As for this clonotype: This clone's antigen is unknown. Per-base qualities were not stored, and no clone one base away is much larger.

What the study reported, not specific to this receptor: According to the authors, only a limited number of new T cells may be recruited by each seasonal influenza vaccination.

Receptor amplification or capture employed RT-PCR. Sequenced on an Illumina HiSeq 2500. The public reads were reprocessed in TCRdb via fastp at Q25 and MiXCR, keeping in-frame beta chains. Here each entry gathers all rows of one CDR3 protein and keeps the most common genes and DNA. In all, the sample holds under 850,000 distinct CDR3 sequences, and under 20% of those were seen once. In total, the top ten clones hold roughly a tenth of the sample. This TCR came from a man aged 50 to 60 who received an inactivated influenza vaccine. Donor details come from another sample of the same person, matched by shared clones. The sequence is built from TRBV28 and TRBJ2-5; 7 bases in the junction line up with TRBD1. The specimen was PBMCs from blood, collected roughly 5 days after vaccination. The CDR3 corresponds to CASTARPGRGQETQYF. The nucleotides read TGTGCCAGCACCGCTAGGCCCGGCAGGGGGCAAGAGACCCAGTACTTC.